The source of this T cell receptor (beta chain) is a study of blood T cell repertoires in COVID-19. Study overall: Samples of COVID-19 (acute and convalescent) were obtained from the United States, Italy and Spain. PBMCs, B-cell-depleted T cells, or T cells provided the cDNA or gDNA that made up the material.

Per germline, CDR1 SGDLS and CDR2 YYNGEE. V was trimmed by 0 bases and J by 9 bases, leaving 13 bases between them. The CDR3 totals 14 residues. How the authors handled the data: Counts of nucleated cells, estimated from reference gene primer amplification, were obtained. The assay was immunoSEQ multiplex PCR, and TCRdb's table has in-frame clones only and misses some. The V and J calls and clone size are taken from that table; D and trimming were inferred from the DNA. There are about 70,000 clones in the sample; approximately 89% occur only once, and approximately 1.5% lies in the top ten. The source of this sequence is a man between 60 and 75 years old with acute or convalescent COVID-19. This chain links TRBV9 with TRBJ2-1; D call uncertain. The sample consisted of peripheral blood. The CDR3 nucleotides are TGTGCCAGCAGCGTAGGGCAGGTCTTCGGTGAGCAGTTCTTC. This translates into CASSVGQVFGEQFF.